In this sample, the clone carrying this TCR beta chain turned up many times. Its antigen is unknown. This sample's time point: sample taken at primary tumor resection. Whole RNA obtained from tumor, nontumor lung or frozen PBMC underwent sequencing without sorting. Every individual TCR cDNA molecule carried its own unique molecular identifier, which allowed correction of PCR and sequencing errors. In TCRdb, the 5' RACE reads were re-called with MiXCR into one record per CDR3 protein. Of roughly 40,000 distinct CDR3 sequences listed, 6% to 7% are singletons. The CDR3 contains 18 residues. The germline V and J ends were trimmed by 2 bases and 4 bases, with 21 bases remaining between them. This sample is drawn from a study of spatial heterogeneity in lung cancer. Overall study: Each time, sequencing found more beta-chain sequences than alpha-chain sequences. The average count in raw reads for each unique TCR and UMI combination exceeded 8.5 appearances.

Whole-study findings and limits: TCRs found ubiquitously expanded in tumor appeared in blood more at resection than at follow-up.

This receptor was obtained from a female donor with early-stage non-small cell lung cancer. J is TRBJ1-3 and V is TRBV23-1; maybe TRBD1 (5 bases). Being an ORF, TRBV23-1 has a function that is uncertain. Sequenced here: PBMCs, sampled at surgery. This chain's CDR3 is CASSQPPDIRAPGNTIYF. The CDR3 DNA reads TGCGCCAGCAGTCAACCCCCGGACATCCGGGCGCCAGGAAACACCATATATTTT.